This TCR beta chain was documented in a study of blood T cells in healthy people across ages. No fewer than 7 million PBMCs went into each sample. With regard to this clonotype: The target antigen is unknown.

CDR1 SGDLS and CDR2 YYNGEE come from the germline V gene. With 0 bases removed from V and 0 bases from J, the gap between germline ends came to 7 bases. This CDR3 region has 15 residues. Whole-study results and caveats: Relative to aged donors, long-lived donors carried more naive CD4+ cells and displayed higher diversity. CMV status of donors was not determined, possibly confounding expanded clonotype changes. Researchers said unsorted PBMCs prevented a conclusive naive versus antigen-experienced comparison.

Together with a sample-barcoded 5' primer, a J-beta primer mix was included in a second PCR lasting roughly 6 to 12 cycles. In TCRdb, the 5' RACE reads were re-called with MiXCR into one record per CDR3 protein. The sample holds some 750,000 distinct CDR3 sequences, 20% to 25% seen once. The sequence derives from a man between 70 and 80 years old in good health. Input material: blood. The rearrangement joins TRBV9 to TRBJ1-3; D uncertain. Here the CDR3 DNA reads TGTGCCAGCAGCGTAGATCAATACTCTGGAAACACCATATATTTT. Translated, it gives CASSVDQYSGNTIYF.